The clone carrying this TCR beta chain was seen only a few times. No antigen is known for it. This sample is drawn from a study of T-cell reconstitution after alpha-beta-depleted transplantation in children. Regarding the study as a whole: Several hundred expanded graft clones reportedly were the source of alpha-beta T cells about two months after transplant.

Per the germline V gene, CDR1 is SGHKS and CDR2 is YYEKEE (reference sequence). With 5 bases clipped from V and 0 bases from J, the junction kept 9 bases outside the gene matches. The CDR3 has 16 residues. Unique molecular identifiers were incorporated into the prepared TCRbeta library. TCRdb re-called the PCR reads with MiXCR, one entry per CDR3 protein. The sample carries around 580,000 distinct CDR3 sequences, 25% to 30% recorded once. The rearrangement joins TRBV5-5 to TRBJ2-5, with 8 bases that match TRBD2. Material: PBMCs, obtained before TCRalphabeta/CD19-depleted stem cell transplant. The origin of this receptor is a boy younger than two with Wiskott-Aldrich syndrome, due to receive a stem cell transplant. CDR3 coding DNA: TGTGCCAGCAGGGCTAGCCCTAGCGGGTACCAAGAGACCCAGTACTTC. It translates to CASRASPSGYQETQYF. Complete variable domain (other parts from reference TRBV5-5 and TRBJ2-5): DAGVTQSPTHLIKTRGQQVTLRCSPISGHKSVSWYQQVLGQGPQFIFQYYEKEERGRGNFPDRFSARQFPNYSSELNVNALLLGDSALYLCASRASPSGYQETQYFGPGTRLLVL.